This T cell receptor beta chain was sequenced in a study of blood T cell repertoires in COVID-19. Study details: Sites in the United States, Italy and Spain provided acute and convalescent COVID-19 samples.

The trim removed 7 bases at V and 4 bases at J, leaving 11 bases unmatched. Germline values: CDR1 SGHNT, CDR2 YENEEA. The CDR3 contains 16 residues. TCRdb's table, derived via immunoSEQ multiplex PCR, lists solely in-frame clones and lacks some. The data contain about 63,000 clones, less than 80% of them singletons. The V and J genes are TRBV11-3 and TRBJ2-2, with 8 bases matching TRBD2. Sequenced sample: peripheral blood. This receptor was identified in a human donor in a cohort sampled during active COVID-19. The CDR3 sequence: CASMKRVAGITGELFF. The CDR3 DNA is TGTGCCAGCATGAAACGGGTAGCGGGAATCACCGGGGAGCTGTTTTTT.